Listed below are T cell receptor beta chains from one sample, sequenced in a study of shared clonotypes between healthy human individuals. Data came from immunoSEQ multiplex PCR; TCRdb stores just in-frame clones and leaves some out. Of 2 million to 3 million clones in the sample, more than 85% were seen once. The sequenced material came from naive CD4+ T cells from PBMCs. These TCRs come from a man between 18 and 35 years old in good health. Some clones in this sample may be carry-over from other donors' samples. Each CDR3 is given with its conserved first and last residue.

length	J	V	CDR3
14	TRBJ1-6	TRBV4-2	CASSHPAGNSPLHF
16	TRBJ2-7	TRBV11-2	CASSLRRASGTYEQYF
12	TRBJ1-2	TRBV30	CAWWKANYGYTF
15	TRBJ2-3	TRBV4-2	CASGPGLAREDTQYF
15	TRBJ1-5	TRBV30	CAWSVLGRGNQPQHF
15	TRBJ2-1	TRBV19	CASSMASGAPYEQFF
14	TRBJ1-2	TRBV5-6	CASTPRRVNYGYTF
12	TRBJ2-1	TRBV29-1	CSGTSGMYEQFF
14	TRBJ1-4	TRBV28	CASSLPTDRGRLFF
15	TRBJ2-1	TRBV4-3	CASSPAGGMVNEQFF
15	TRBJ2-1	TRBV7-3	CASSLGLAGGNEQFF
14	TRBJ2-5	TRBV7-2	CASSPRGIQETQYF
16	TRBJ2-1	TRBV5-6	CASSLNPGGVTGEQFF
14	TRBJ2-7	TRBV6-5	CASSEVAVASEQYF
16	TRBJ2-7	TRBV7-2	CASSLMEVSSSYEQYF
14	TRBJ2-5	TRBV10-3	CAISVVRSQETQYF
15	TRBJ2-3	TRBV6-1	CASTTLAGVSYTQYF
13	TRBJ2-1	TRBV7-2	CASWTDSYNEQFF
10	TRBJ2-7	TRBV28	CASSTGFLYF
17	TRBJ1-4	TRBV5-1	CASSLSPVRSGNEKLFF
16	TRBJ2-1	TRBV9	CASSGPSYPSYNEQFF
13	TRBJ1-1	TRBV5-1	CASSLFGDTEAFF
16	TRBJ1-5	TRBV19	CASSLRTANSNQPQHF
14	TRBJ2-5	TRBV7-6	CASSLPRDQETQYF
14	TRBJ1-1	TRBV28	CASSSPTGFTEAFF
13	TRBJ1-2	TRBV7-2	CASSPGVNYGYTF
12	TRBJ1-2	TRBV30	CAWTEGAGGYTF
15	TRBJ1-5	TRBV28	CASSLSGGNNQPQHF
13	TRBJ1-1	TRBV28	CASSFWGDTEAFF
15	TRBJ1-5	TRBV2	CASSIGQGAGQPQHF
14	TRBJ1-1	TRBV28	CASSLAGGNTEAFF
15	TRBJ1-3	TRBV10-3	CAITQGQGVGNTIYF
16	TRBJ2-1	TRBV7-2	CASSLSISYPYNEQFF
14	TRBJ1-2	TRBV5-1	CASSRSGTEYGYTF
14	TRBJ2-3	TRBV10-3	CAIGAALGGDTQYF
17	TRBJ2-3	TRBV28	CASSFLVLRRGTDTQYF
17	TRBJ1-2	TRBV28	CASSLWGGGKSDYGYTF
14	TRBJ2-1	TRBV9	CASSPVAVDRGWFF
19	TRBJ2-1	TRBV19	CASKVQRTSGRGGNNEQFF